The T cell receptor beta chain under discussion was sequenced for a study of siplizumab effects on memory and regulatory T cells. The study's findings and limits: In the presence of siplizumab, alloreactive sequences traceable to unstimulated CD4+ memory cells were significantly reduced. Memory cells seemed less diverse than naive T cells, which also seemed major contributors to the alloresponse.

Notes on this clone: Its matching antigen is unknown.

Measured with immunoSEQ multiplex PCR; TCRdb has only the in-frame clones, and not every one. The data contain under 150,000 clones, roughly 94% of them singletons. The CDR3 sequence is 13 residues long. Germline V gene lookup returns CDR1 LNHDA and CDR2 SQIVND (reference sequence). Between the trimmed V and J ends, which lost 5 bases and 3 bases, there was a span of 10 bases. The chain joins TRBV19 to TRBJ1-1; D is ambiguous. The TCR comes from a human donor in good health. Sequenced material: non-Treg CD4+ T cells sorted from blood. In DNA, the CDR3 is TGTGCCAGTAGTTTTACTGGCCACACTGAAGCTTTCTTT. It codes for CASSFTGHTEAFF. Based on the CDR3 plus reference TRBV19 and TRBJ1-1, the full variable domain is DGGITQSPKYLFRKEGQNVTLSCEQNLNHDAMYWYRQDPGQGLRLIYYSQIVNDFQKGDIAEGYSVSREKKESFPLTVTSAQKNPTAFYLCASSFTGHTEAFFGQGTRLTVV.